This T cell receptor (beta chain) was recorded in a study of regulatory T cells in long-lasting Graves disease. The authors built TCR beta libraries using iRepertoire HTBI primers and Arm-PCR of CDR3 regions. In the authors' methods: Across the samples, identification revealed fewer than 75 TRBV and roughly 13 TRBJ segments. TCRdb re-analysed the multiplex PCR reads in MiXCR, keeping a single row per CDR3 protein. Here the V and J calls rest on TCRdb's processing, not on the authors' analysis. The sample holds around 430,000 distinct CDR3 sequences, roughly 22% seen once. This CDR3 has 14 residues. The germline V gene has CDR1 MNHEY and CDR2 SVGEGT. Turning to this clonotype: Its antigen is currently unknown. A much larger clone lies one base from this, so it may be a read error.

Sample time point: persistent/refractory GD, antithyroid drugs over 5 years with positive TRAb. PBMCs provided the RNA from which the TCR library was made. Broader study findings: In persistent patients, shared public clonotypes (approximately 3,000) outnumbered those in new patients (around 1,000). Peripheral blood was the sole material, not thyroid tissue.

This receptor was identified in a female donor with Graves disease. The sample was peripheral blood mononuclear cells (PBMCs), taken when the disease was refractory, from a patient treated with antithyroid drugs. This chain links TRBV6-2 or TRBV6-3 with TRBJ1-1; tentative D call: TRBD1 (5 bases). The CDR3 loop reads CASSLSQDYTGAFF. CDR3 nucleotide sequence: TGTGCCAGCAGTTTATCACAGGACTACACTGGAGCTTTCTTT.